A single sample is the source of the 23 T cell receptor beta chains below, sequenced in a study of blood T cell repertoires in COVID-19. Method: immunoSEQ multiplex PCR; TCRdb's copy keeps in-frame clones and lacks some. Seen here are some 200,000 clones, 80% to 85% observed once, and the top ten hold around 2.7%. Sequences were obtained from peripheral blood. The receptors stem from a woman aged 30 to 39 who had recovered from COVID-19.

The rearrangement joins TRBV4-1 to TRBJ2-7, with D unresolved. There are 14 residues in the CDR3. Germline V gives CDR1 MGHRA, CDR2 YSYEKL. With 1 base removed from V and 1 base from J, the gap between germline ends came to 8 bases. The CDR3 here is CASSQVVGSYEQYF. CDR3 DNA: TGCGCCAGCAGCCAAGTGGTCGGGTCCTACGAGCAGTACTTC.

This chain links TRBV4-1 with TRBJ1-4; weak D call: TRBD1 (5 bases). Trimming took off 1 base at V and 1 base at J, with 10 bases between the two ends. CDR1 MGHRA and CDR2 YSYEKL come from the germline V gene. The CDR3 loop spans 16 amino acids. The CDR3 here is CASSQGGTVTNEKLFF. As DNA, the CDR3 is TGCGCCAGCAGCCAAGGGGGCACAGTAACTAATGAAAAACTGTTTTTT.

The CDR3 reads CATSDPSGGSGYTF. The DNA for the CDR3 is TGTGCCACCAGTGATCCCTCCGGGGGAAGCGGCTACACCTTC. This chain connects TRBV24-1 to TRBJ1-2, with D perhaps matching TRBD1 (5 bases). CDR3 size: 14 residues. V was cut by 3 bases and J by 8 bases, with 15 bases left in between. CDR1 is KGHDR, CDR2 SFDVKD, per germline.

The rearrangement uses TRBV9 and TRBJ1-3; 7 nucleotides match TRBD1. The CDR3 runs 14 residues. The trim removed 4 bases at V and 4 bases at J, leaving 5 bases unmatched. Germline values: CDR1 SGDLS, CDR2 YYNGEE. The CDR3 loop is CASSPQGGGNTIYF. In DNA form, the CDR3 reads TGTGCCAGCAGCCCCCAGGGGGGCGGAAACACCATATATTTT.

The chain links TRBV11-2 to TRBJ2-1; TRBD2 matches 7 bases. Germline CDR1 SGHAT, CDR2 FQNNGV. With 2 bases clipped from V and 0 bases from J, the junction kept 10 bases outside the gene matches. The CDR3 runs 18 residues. The CDR3 DNA is TGTGCCAGCAGCTTATCCGTCGGCGGCGGGAGCTCCTACAATGAGCAGTTCTTC. It is translated as CASSLSVGGGSSYNEQFF.

The chain joins TRBV6-5 to TRBJ2-5; 10 positions match TRBD1. Germline-derived CDR1 and CDR2 are MNHEY and SVGAGI. V lost 5 bases and J lost 4; bases outside the gene matches: 4. The CDR3 is 14 amino acids. This CDR3 is CASSPRQGAETQYF. CDR3 nucleotides: TGTGCCAGCAGTCCCCGACAGGGGGCAGAGACCCAGTACTTC.

In its sample, this clone was seen once. The gene calls are TRBV28 and TRBJ1-4; weak D call: TRBD1 (5 bases). Germline values: CDR1 MDHEN, CDR2 SYDVKM. The CDR3 consists of 16 residues. Trimming cost V 6 bases and J 8 bases, with 22 bases left between them. CDR3 bases: TGTGCCAGCAGCGCTTTAATGGGAGGGGCAGTAGAAAAACTGTTTTTT. This encodes CASSALMGGAVEKLFF.

V and J are TRBV19 and TRBJ2-7, with D perhaps TRBD2 (6 bases). Trimming stripped 3 bases from V and 2 bases from J, with 14 bases between. This CDR3 comprises 15 residues. Germline CDR1 reads LNHDA; CDR2 reads SQIVND (reference sequence). As DNA, the CDR3 is TGTGCCAGTAGTATTCTCGGGGGAGCCGCCTACGAGCAGTACTTC. As protein: CASSILGGAAYEQYF.

The rearrangement links TRBV4-1 to TRBJ2-7, with 9 bases lining up with TRBD1. V lost 3 bases, J lost 5 bases, and 11 bases stayed unmatched. Germline lookup yields CDR1 MGHRA and CDR2 YSYEKL. The CDR3 has 16 amino acids. The CDR3 protein is CASSQTTATGGHEQYF. CDR3 DNA: TGCGCCAGCAGCCAGACGACAGCGACAGGGGGTCACGAGCAGTACTTC.

J is TRBJ1-2 and V is TRBV6-1, with D possibly TRBD1 on 6 matching bases. The CDR3 loop spans 14 amino acids. V lost 2 bases to trimming and J lost 8 bases, with 15 bases between them. Germline CDR1 reads MNHNS; CDR2 reads SASEGT. CDR3 bases: TGTGCCAGCAGTGAATTCCGATCAGGGGCCGGCTACACCTTC. This gives the protein CASSEFRSGAGYTF.

The J gene is TRBJ1-6, the V gene TRBV6-5; 7 nucleotides agree with TRBD1. Unmatched junction bases numbered 7, after V lost 5 bases and J lost 6 bases. This CDR3 has 15 residues. The germline V gene has CDR1 MNHEY and CDR2 SVGAGI. The CDR3 DNA follows: TGTGCCAGCAGTATCCAGGGGGAGGTTAATTCACCCCTCCACTTT. This sequence encodes CASSIQGEVNSPLHF.

This chain links TRBV2 with TRBJ2-7, with 9 nucleotides matching TRBD1. Losses at the gene ends were 10 bases for V and 7 bases for J; bases not matched to a gene: 11. The CDR3 is made up of 13 amino acids. Germline values: CDR1 SNHLY, CDR2 FYNNEI. CDR3 DNA: TGTGCCACCACAGGGGGCAATGCGAGGGAGCAGTACTTC. Translation gives CATTGGNAREQYF. The full variable domain, rest sourced from reference TRBV2 and TRBJ2-7, is EPEVTQTPSHQVTQMGQEVILRCVPISNHLYFYWYRQILGQKVEFLVSFYNNEISEKSEIFDDQFSVERPDGSNFTLKIRSTKLEDSAMYFCATTGGNAREQYFGPGTRLTVT.

V and J are TRBV5-4 and TRBJ2-3, with 12 positions matching TRBD2. In germline, CDR1 is SGHNT, CDR2 YYREEE (reference sequence). The CDR3 consists of 19 residues. Unmatched junction bases numbered 12, after V lost 4 bases and J lost 0 bases. The CDR3 DNA follows: TGTGCCAGCAGCACCGGACTAGCGGGACTCCAAGTTAGCACAGATACGCAGTATTTT. Residues: CASSTGLAGLQVSTDTQYF.

This chain uses TRBV19 with TRBJ1-6; weak D call: TRBD1 (6 bases). The CDR3 has 15 amino acids. Per germline, CDR1 LNHDA and CDR2 SQIVND (reference sequence). V lost 3 bases to trimming and J lost 2 bases, with 8 bases between them. CDR3 coding DNA: TGTGCCAGTAGTATGAAGGGGGCCTATAATTCACCCCTCCACTTT. This gives the protein CASSMKGAYNSPLHF.

The rearrangement uses TRBV2 and TRBJ2-4, with 9 bases fitting TRBD2. The V segment lost 3 bases and the J segment 5 bases; nucleotides outside the gene matches: 5. The CDR3 contains 15 residues. Looked up from germline, CDR1 is SNHLY and CDR2 is FYNNEI. The CDR3 DNA follows: TGTGCCAGCAGTGATAGCGGGGGTCCCCAAAACATTCAGTACTTC. Residues: CASSDSGGPQNIQYF.

This rearrangement joins TRBV19 to TRBJ2-1, with 12 bases that match TRBD1. The CDR3 has 18 amino acids. CDR1 and CDR2 (germline): LNHDA, SQIVND (reference sequence). Losses at the gene ends were 2 bases for V and 5 bases for J; bases not matched to a gene: 10. The CDR3 here is CASSIRGQGAYVDNEQFF. CDR3 DNA: TGTGCCAGTAGTATAAGGGGACAGGGGGCCTACGTGGACAATGAGCAGTTCTTC.

The J gene is TRBJ2-7, the V gene TRBV2; 12 nucleotides match TRBD2. This CDR3 has 14 residues. The ends lost 3 bases at V and 5 bases at J; junction bases unmatched: 2. Per the germline V gene, CDR1 is SNHLY and CDR2 is FYNNEI. The CDR3 reads CASSERLAGDEQYF. CDR3 sequence (DNA): TGTGCCAGCAGTGAGAGACTAGCGGGAGACGAGCAGTACTTC.

This chain connects TRBV7-9 to TRBJ2-1, with 7 bases identical to TRBD2. Looked up from germline, CDR1 is SEHNR and CDR2 is FQNEAQ (reference sequence). This CDR3 is built from 15 residues. Trimming removed 5 bases from V and 3 bases from J; junction bases left unmatched: 7. The chain's CDR3 is CASSPQGRDYNEQFF. The CDR3 nucleotides are TGTGCCAGCAGCCCCCAAGGGAGGGACTACAATGAGCAGTTCTTC.

The V and J genes are TRBV28 and TRBJ2-3; D gene uncertain. The V end was cut by 4 bases, the J end by 4 bases, with 12 bases between. Germline CDR1 is MDHEN and CDR2 is SYDVKM. CDR3 length equals 14 residues. CDR3 loop: CASSWAPKADTQYF. Written as DNA, the CDR3 is TGTGCCAGCAGTTGGGCCCCCAAGGCAGATACGCAGTATTTT.

Only a few counts were recorded for this clone. The chain couples TRBV4-1 to TRBJ1-3, with D unresolved. Germline assignment: CDR1 MGHRA and CDR2 YSYEKL. The CDR3 covers 17 residues. The ends were cut back, 0 bases at V and 0 bases at J, with 12 bases in the middle. This CDR3 is CASSQDLREASGNTIYF. The CDR3 DNA follows: TGCGCCAGCAGCCAAGATTTAAGGGAGGCCTCTGGAAACACCATATATTTT.

V gene TRBV5-1 combines with J gene TRBJ2-5, with TRBD1 matching over 7 bases. The CDR3 consists of 14 residues. V lost 6 bases, J lost 1 base, and 6 bases stayed unmatched. Germline assignment: CDR1 SGHRS and CDR2 YFSETQ. The CDR3 protein is CASTQDRTQETQYF. In nucleotides, the CDR3 is TGCGCCAGCACCCAGGACAGGACCCAAGAGACCCAGTACTTC.

This chain uses TRBV28 with TRBJ2-1, with D perhaps matching TRBD1 (6 bases). Trimming shortened V by 6 bases and J by 10 bases, and 13 bases separated the two germline ends. The CDR3 totals 12 residues. Per the germline V gene, CDR1 is MDHEN and CDR2 is SYDVKM. CDR3 protein: CASSVQGREQFF. CDR3 bases: TGTGCCAGCAGCGTACAGGGTCGGGAGCAGTTCTTC.

The V call is TRBV28, the J call TRBJ1-2; 8 bases fit TRBD1. CDR1 and CDR2 (germline): MDHEN, SYDVKM. CDR3 length: 17 amino acids. The trim removed 4 bases at V and 3 bases at J, leaving 13 bases unmatched. This CDR3 reads CASSSGGTGDRDYGYTF. CDR3 in DNA: TGTGCCAGCAGTTCAGGGGGGACAGGTGATAGGGACTATGGCTACACCTTC.